The present TCR beta chain was sequenced within a study of early T cells in non-severe SARS-CoV-2 infection. Looking at the study overall: Investigators sequenced bulk RNA drawn from unsorted whole blood, and chains remained unpaired. General study findings and limits: Matches to VDJdb favored anti-spike CD8 responses and missed private and CD4 specificities.

This clonotype was observed a handful of times. Its specificity is unknown. Researchers attached unique molecular identifiers to individual cDNA molecules. TCRdb re-derived calls from the 5' RACE reads in MiXCR, one entry per CDR3 protein. The sample has just under 45,000 distinct CDR3 sequences, roughly a tenth seen once. The sequence was obtained from an adult who was a healthcare worker with PCR-confirmed SARS-CoV-2 infection or an uninfected control (not recorded which). Sequencing input: whole blood.

CDR3 region: CASSPLAGPNTGELFF. Here the CDR3 DNA reads TGCGCCAGCAGCCCTTTAGCGGGGCCGAACACCGGGGAGCTGTTTTTT. The J gene is TRBJ2-2, the V gene TRBV5-1; the match to TRBD2 covers 8 bases. Germline assignment: CDR1 SGHRS and CDR2 YFSETQ. V lost 4 bases, J lost 0 bases, and 5 bases stayed unmatched. This CDR3 has 16 residues.